The rows below give T cell receptor beta chains drawn from one sample of a study of blood T cell repertoires in COVID-19. Clones were read by immunoSEQ multiplex PCR, and TCRdb kept only the in-frame ones, dropping some. The sample yields 240,000 or so clones, roughly 85% seen once. The sequenced sample consisted of peripheral blood. Every receptor here comes from a woman aged 18-29 years with acute or convalescent COVID-19. The CDR3 runs from the conserved cysteine through the conserved F or W. Fields, in order: D gene, CDR3 length, V gene, J gene, CDR3 protein. D genes are given only for firm matches.

>TRBD2|17|TRBV6-6|TRBJ2-7
CASSPTGTSGSYHEQYF
>-|12|TRBV7-2|TRBJ1-6
CASSASNSPLHF
>-|15|TRBV6-5|TRBJ1-6
CASSYSSARNSPLHF
>TRBD2|15|TRBV10-3|TRBJ2-1
CAISESSGSGYEQFF
>TRBD2|16|TRBV6-4|TRBJ2-1
CASSRDLAGGPGEQFF
>-|14|TRBV7-2|TRBJ1-1
CASSPGDVNTEAFF
>-|16|TRBV25-1|TRBJ1-1
CASSEFFPAGGTEAFF
>-|14|TRBV12-5|TRBJ1-1
CASGLGPNVAEAFF
>-|16|TRBV18|TRBJ2-3
CASSPRLPDGTDTQYF
>-|13|TRBV28|TRBJ1-1
CASTLVGVTEAFF
>TRBD2|18|TRBV5-1|TRBJ2-2
CASSLVSSGSEGTGELFF
>TRBD2|12|TRBV7-3|TRBJ2-5
CASSRPGGTQYF
>TRBD2|14|TRBV3-1/TRBV3-2|TRBJ2-7
CASSQEAGFNPPYF
>-|13|TRBV27|TRBJ1-1
CASGEIFNTEAFF
>-|17|TRBV19|TRBJ1-6
CASSIRSGELQGSPLHF
>-|12|TRBV6-5|TRBJ2-7
CASSYPAGEQYF
>TRBD2|16|TRBV6-2/TRBV6-3|TRBJ2-3
CASSYPPSGRPDTQYF
>TRBD2|16|TRBV11-2|TRBJ2-5
CASSPHRLAGDETQYF
>TRBD1|16|TRBV6-6|TRBJ1-5
CASMQGAFTSNQPQHF
>-|14|TRBV6-5|TRBJ1-1
CASSYGQGNTEAFF
>TRBD1|15|TRBV6-5|TRBJ1-2
CASSYTSGQKHGYTF
>TRBD2|14|TRBV11-3|TRBJ2-1
CASSPRRLAPKQFF
>TRBD1|15|TRBV7-9|TRBJ1-1
CASSLGDSLNTEAFF
>-|18|TRBV9|TRBJ2-2
CASSVDLDSPANTGELFF
>-|19|TRBV3-1/TRBV3-2|TRBJ2-6
CASSQGLGVSPSGANVLTF
>-|15|TRBV3-1/TRBV3-2|TRBJ2-1
CASSQWERAYNEQFF
>-|13|TRBV20-1|TRBJ1-1
CSASREFGTEAFF
>-|12|TRBV18|TRBJ2-7
CASSRTDYEQYF
>-|14|TRBV27|TRBJ1-1
CASRPGGSNPEAFF
>-|13|TRBV12-3/TRBV12-4|TRBJ1-1
CASIPDTNTEAFF
>TRBD1|15|TRBV27|TRBJ2-7
CASSLVWTGFYEQYF
>-|12|TRBV12-3/TRBV12-4|TRBJ2-1
CASSLRGYEQFF
>-|12|TRBV5-5|TRBJ1-1
CASTVSGLEAFF
>TRBD2|19|TRBV3-1/TRBV3-2|TRBJ2-3
CASSQGIDGLAGNTDTQYF
>TRBD1|15|TRBV9|TRBJ2-3
CATAGGPRRTDTQYF
>-|14|TRBV5-1|TRBJ2-7
CASSFLTGGYEQYF
>-|17|TRBV7-9|TRBJ1-6
CASSLAGDTIMGSPLHF
>TRBD1|14|TRBV28|TRBJ1-2
CASSNGQAPYGYTF
>TRBD2|15|TRBV7-9|TRBJ2-5
CASSLGLAVQETQYF
>TRBD1|22|TRBV4-2|TRBJ1-4
CASSQVFVLGEQGEATNEKLFF
>TRBD2|16|TRBV4-3|TRBJ2-7
CASSQGQTSGSAEQYF
>-|14|TRBV19|TRBJ1-5
CASSPLSSNQPQHF
>-|14|TRBV6-5|TRBJ1-3
CASSYSRKQDTIYF
>-|18|TRBV21-1|TRBJ1-2
CASSKAQQGALIGYGYTF
>-|15|TRBV28|TRBJ1-5
CASNPLEGSAQPQHF
>TRBD2|16|TRBV6-2/TRBV6-3|TRBJ2-3
CASSPIPGLGTDTQYF
>TRBD1|15|TRBV28|TRBJ1-6
CASSLYQGAGSPLHF
>TRBD2|15|TRBV27|TRBJ2-7
CASSLSAAGVYEQYF
>TRBD1|13|TRBV27|TRBJ2-7
CASSPTGNYEQYF
>TRBD2|17|TRBV3-1/TRBV3-2|TRBJ2-7
CASSPDISSGTSYEQYF
>-|15|TRBV19|TRBJ2-7
CASSILGGDTYEQYF
>TRBD1|16|TRBV5-6|TRBJ1-2
CASSPGTAERFYGYTF
>TRBD1|15|TRBV27|TRBJ2-1
CASSTRTGAYNEQFF
>TRBD2|16|TRBV5-1|TRBJ2-1
CASSYTGLAGYNEQFF